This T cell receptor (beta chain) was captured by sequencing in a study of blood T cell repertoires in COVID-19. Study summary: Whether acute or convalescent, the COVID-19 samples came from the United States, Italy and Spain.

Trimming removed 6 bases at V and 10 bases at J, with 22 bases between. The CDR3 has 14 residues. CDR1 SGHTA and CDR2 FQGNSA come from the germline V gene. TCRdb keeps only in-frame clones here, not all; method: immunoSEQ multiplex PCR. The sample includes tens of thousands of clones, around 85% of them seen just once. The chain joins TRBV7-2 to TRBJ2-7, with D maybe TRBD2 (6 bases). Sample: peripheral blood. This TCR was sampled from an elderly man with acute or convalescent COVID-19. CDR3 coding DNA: TGTGCCAGCAGGGTCGGGGACTGGTCTACGTTACAGTACTTC. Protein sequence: CASRVGDWSTLQYF. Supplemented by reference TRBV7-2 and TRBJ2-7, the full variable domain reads GAGVSQSPSNKVTEKGKDVELRCDPISGHTALYWYRQSLGQGLEFLIYFQGNSAPDKSGLPSDRFSAERTGGSVSTLTIQRTQQEDSAVYLCASRVGDWSTLQYFGPGTRLTVT.